Below, one TCR beta chain is given with its context. The antigen is unknown. This CDR3 comprises 14 residues. CDR1 and CDR2 from the germline V gene are MNHNS and SASEGT. Trimming shortened V by 4 bases and J by 5 bases, and 11 bases separated the two germline ends. All patients experienced relapse after autologous stem cell transplantation, and brentuximab vedotin exposure was variable. With magnetic negative selection, CD4+ T cells were purified from PBMCs that had been thawed. The sample comes from a study of PD-1 blockade in classical Hodgkin lymphoma. Notes on the study in general: Complete responders' baseline diversity resembled that of newly diagnosed patients.

Libraries were prepared by immunoSEQ multiplex PCR; TCRdb keeps only in-frame clonotypes and omits some of them. This table has 6,500 to 8,000 clones, roughly 88% appearing once. The sequencing used CD4+ T cells from blood, collected at baseline. This TCR was recovered from a human donor with classical Hodgkin lymphoma. The genes are TRBV6-1 and TRBJ2-2, with D possibly matching TRBD2 (6 bases). The DNA of the CDR3 is TGTGCCAGCAGTGTCCAGGGAGGTACCGGGGAGCTGTTTTTT. Translated: CASSVQGGTGELFF.